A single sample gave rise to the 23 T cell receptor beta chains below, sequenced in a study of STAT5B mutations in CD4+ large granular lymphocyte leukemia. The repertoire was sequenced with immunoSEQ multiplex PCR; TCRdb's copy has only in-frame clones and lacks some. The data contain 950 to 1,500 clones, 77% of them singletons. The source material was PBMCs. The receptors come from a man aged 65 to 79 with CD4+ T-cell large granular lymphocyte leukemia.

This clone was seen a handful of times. CDR3 in DNA: TGCGCCAGCAGCTTGTGGGGACAGGGGTTTGGCTACACCTTC. It encodes CASSLWGQGFGYTF. The chain employs TRBV5-1 and TRBJ1-2; 10 bases line up with TRBD1. The V gene end was trimmed by 1 base and the J gene end by 7 bases; junction bases not matched to a gene: 4. In germline, CDR1 is SGHRS, CDR2 YFSETQ. This CDR3 contains 14 residues.

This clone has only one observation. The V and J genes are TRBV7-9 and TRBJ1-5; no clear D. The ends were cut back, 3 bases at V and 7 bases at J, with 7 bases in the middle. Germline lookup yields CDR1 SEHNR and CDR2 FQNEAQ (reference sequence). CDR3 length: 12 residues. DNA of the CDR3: TGTGCCAGCAGCTTTCAGCGCCAGCCCCAGCATTTT. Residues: CASSFQRQPQHF.

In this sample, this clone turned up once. This chain's CDR3 is CATSRDSFTGELFF. The CDR3 nucleotides are TGTGCCACCAGCAGGGACAGTTTCACCGGGGAGCTGTTTTTT. The chain is built from TRBV15 and TRBJ2-2; D is perhaps TRBD1 (6 bases). CDR1 and CDR2 (germline): LNHNV, YYDKDF (reference sequence). V was trimmed by 3 bases and J by 4 bases, leaving 9 bases between them. The CDR3 spans 14 residues.

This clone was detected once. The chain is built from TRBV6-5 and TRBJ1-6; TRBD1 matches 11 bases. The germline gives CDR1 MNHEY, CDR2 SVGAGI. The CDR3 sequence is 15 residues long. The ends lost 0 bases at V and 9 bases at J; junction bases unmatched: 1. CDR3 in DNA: TGTGCCAGCAGTTACTCCGGGACAGGGGGTTCACCCCTCCACTTT. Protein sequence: CASSYSGTGGSPLHF.

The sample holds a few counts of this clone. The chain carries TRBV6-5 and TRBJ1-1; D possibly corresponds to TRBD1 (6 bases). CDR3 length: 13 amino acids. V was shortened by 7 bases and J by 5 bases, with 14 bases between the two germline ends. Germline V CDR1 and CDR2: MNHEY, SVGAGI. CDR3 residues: CASTVGAGTEAFF. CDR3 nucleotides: TGTGCCAGCACCGTGGGGGCCGGGACTGAAGCTTTCTTT.

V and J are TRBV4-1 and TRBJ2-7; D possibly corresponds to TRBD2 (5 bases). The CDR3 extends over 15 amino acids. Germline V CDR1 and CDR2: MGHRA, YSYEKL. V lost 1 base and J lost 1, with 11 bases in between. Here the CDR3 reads CASSQAREQSYEQYF. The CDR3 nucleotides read TGCGCCAGCAGCCAAGCCCGGGAACAGTCCTACGAGCAGTACTTC.

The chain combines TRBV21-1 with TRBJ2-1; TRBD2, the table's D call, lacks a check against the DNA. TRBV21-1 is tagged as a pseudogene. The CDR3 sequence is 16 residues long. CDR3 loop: CASSSPGGTLIDEQFF. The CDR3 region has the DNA TGTGCCAGCAGCTCACCCGGAGGGACCCTAATCGATGAGCAGTTCTTC.

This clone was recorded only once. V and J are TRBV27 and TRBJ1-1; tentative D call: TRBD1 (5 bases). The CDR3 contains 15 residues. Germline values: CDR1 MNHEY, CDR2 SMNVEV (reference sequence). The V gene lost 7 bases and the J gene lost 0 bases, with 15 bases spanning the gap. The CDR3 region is CASKFSGTLNTEAFF. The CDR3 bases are TGTGCCAGCAAGTTTTCCGGGACCCTGAACACTGAAGCTTTCTTT.

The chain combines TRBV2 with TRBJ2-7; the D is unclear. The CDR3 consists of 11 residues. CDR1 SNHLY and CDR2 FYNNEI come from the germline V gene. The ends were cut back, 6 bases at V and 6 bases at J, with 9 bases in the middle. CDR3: CASSRFSEQYF. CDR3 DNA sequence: TGTGCCAGCAGCAGATTTAGCGAGCAGTACTTC.

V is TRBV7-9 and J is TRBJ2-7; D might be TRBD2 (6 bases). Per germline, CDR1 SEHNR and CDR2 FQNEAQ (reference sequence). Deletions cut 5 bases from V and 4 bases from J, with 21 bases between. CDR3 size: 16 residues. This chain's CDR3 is CASSPFGAGRSYEQYF. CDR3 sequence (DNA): TGTGCCAGCAGCCCCTTCGGGGCAGGGAGGTCTTACGAGCAGTACTTC.

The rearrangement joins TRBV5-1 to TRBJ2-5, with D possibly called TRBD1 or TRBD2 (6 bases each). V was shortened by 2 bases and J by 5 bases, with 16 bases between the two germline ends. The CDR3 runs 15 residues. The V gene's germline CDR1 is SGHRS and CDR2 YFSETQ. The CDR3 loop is CASSFQGGSGETQYF. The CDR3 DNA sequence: TGCGCCAGCAGCTTTCAAGGGGGGTCGGGGGAGACCCAGTACTTC. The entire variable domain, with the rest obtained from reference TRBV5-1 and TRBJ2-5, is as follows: KAGVTQTPRYLIKTRGQQVTLSCSPISGHRSVSWYQQTPGQGLQFLFEYFSETQRNKGNFPGRFSGRQFSNSRSEMNVSTLELGDSALYLCASSFQGGSGETQYFGPGTRLLVL.

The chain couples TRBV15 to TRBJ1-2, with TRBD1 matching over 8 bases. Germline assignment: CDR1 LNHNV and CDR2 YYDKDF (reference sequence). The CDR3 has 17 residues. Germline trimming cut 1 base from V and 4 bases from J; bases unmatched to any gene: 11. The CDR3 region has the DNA TGTGCCACCAGCAGAGTTAGCGGACAGGGAATGTCCTATGGCTACACCTTC. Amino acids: CATSRVSGQGMSYGYTF.

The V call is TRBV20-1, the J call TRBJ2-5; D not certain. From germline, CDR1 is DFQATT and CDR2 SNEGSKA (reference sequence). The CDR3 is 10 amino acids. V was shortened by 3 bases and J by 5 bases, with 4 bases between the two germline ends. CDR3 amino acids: CSASGETQYF. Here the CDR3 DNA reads TGCAGTGCTAGCGGGGAGACCCAGTACTTC.

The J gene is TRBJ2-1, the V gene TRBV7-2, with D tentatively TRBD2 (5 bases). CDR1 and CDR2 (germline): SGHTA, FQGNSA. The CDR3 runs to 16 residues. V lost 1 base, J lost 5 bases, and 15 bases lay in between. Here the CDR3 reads CASSLVPPPGNNEQFF. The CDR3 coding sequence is TGTGCCAGCAGCTTAGTTCCCCCCCCCGGGAACAATGAGCAGTTCTTC.

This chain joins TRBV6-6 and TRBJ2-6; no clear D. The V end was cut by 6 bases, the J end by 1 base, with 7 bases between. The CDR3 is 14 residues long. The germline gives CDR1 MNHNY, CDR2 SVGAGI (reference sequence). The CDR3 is CASSPSSGANVLTF. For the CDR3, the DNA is TGTGCCAGCAGCCCGAGTTCTGGGGCCAACGTCCTGACTTTC.

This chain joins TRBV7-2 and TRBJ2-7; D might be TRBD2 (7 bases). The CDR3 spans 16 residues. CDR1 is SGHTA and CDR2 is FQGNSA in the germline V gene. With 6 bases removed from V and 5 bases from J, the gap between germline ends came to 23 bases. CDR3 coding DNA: TGTGCCAGCAGGCTGATCGGGGGGCCTAAGGAGAACGAGCAGTACTTC. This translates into CASRLIGGPKENEQYF. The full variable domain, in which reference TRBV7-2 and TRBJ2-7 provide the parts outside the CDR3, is GAGVSQSPSNKVTEKGKDVELRCDPISGHTALYWYRQSLGQGLEFLIYFQGNSAPDKSGLPSDRFSAERTGGSVSTLTIQRTQQEDSAVYLCASRLIGGPKENEQYFGPGTRLTVT.

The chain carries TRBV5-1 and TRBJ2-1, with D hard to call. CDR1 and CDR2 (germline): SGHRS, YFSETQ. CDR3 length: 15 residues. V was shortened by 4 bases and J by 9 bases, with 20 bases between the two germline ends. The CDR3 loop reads CASSPAIVPLGEQFF. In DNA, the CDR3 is TGCGCCAGCAGCCCAGCAATAGTTCCACTGGGTGAGCAGTTCTTC.

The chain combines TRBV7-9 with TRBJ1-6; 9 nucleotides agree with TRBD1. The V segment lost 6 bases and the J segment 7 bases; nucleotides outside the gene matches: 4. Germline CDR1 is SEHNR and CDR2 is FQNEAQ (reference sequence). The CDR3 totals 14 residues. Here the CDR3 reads CASSTGTGNSPLHF. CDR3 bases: TGTGCCAGCAGTACCGGGACAGGGAATTCACCCCTCCACTTT. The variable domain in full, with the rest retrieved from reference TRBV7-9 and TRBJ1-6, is DTGVSQNPRHKITKRGQNVTFRCDPISEHNRLYWYRQTLGQGPEFLTYFQNEAQLEKSRLLSDRFSAERPKGSFSTLEIQRTEQGDSAMYLCASSTGTGNSPLHFGNGTRLTVT.

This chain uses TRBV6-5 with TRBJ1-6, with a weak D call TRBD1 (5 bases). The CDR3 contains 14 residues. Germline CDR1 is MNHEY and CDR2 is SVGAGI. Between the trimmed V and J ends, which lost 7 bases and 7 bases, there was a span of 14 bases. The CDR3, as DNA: TGTGCCAGCAATTCACTCAGGGCAAATTCACCCCTCCACTTT. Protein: CASNSLRANSPLHF.

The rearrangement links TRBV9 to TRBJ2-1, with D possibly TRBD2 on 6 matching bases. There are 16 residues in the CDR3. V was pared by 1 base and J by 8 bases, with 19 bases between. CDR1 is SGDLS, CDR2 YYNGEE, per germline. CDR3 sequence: CASSVTQDYTWDEQFF. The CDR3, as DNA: TGTGCCAGCAGCGTAACCCAGGACTATACTTGGGATGAGCAGTTCTTC.

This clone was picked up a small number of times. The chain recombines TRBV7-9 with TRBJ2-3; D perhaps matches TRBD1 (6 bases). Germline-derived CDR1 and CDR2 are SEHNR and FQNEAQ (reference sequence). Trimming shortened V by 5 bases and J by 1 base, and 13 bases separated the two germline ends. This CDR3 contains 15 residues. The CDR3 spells CASSLAQGRTDTQYF. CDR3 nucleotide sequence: TGTGCCAGCAGCCTTGCACAGGGACGCACAGATACGCAGTATTTT. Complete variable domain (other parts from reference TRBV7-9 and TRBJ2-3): DTGVSQNPRHKITKRGQNVTFRCDPISEHNRLYWYRQTLGQGPEFLTYFQNEAQLEKSRLLSDRFSAERPKGSFSTLEIQRTEQGDSAMYLCASSLAQGRTDTQYFGPGTRLTVL.

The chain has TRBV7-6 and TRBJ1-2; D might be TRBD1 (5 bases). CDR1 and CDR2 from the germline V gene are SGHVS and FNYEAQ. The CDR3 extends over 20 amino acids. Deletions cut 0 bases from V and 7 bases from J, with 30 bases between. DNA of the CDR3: TGTGCCAGCAGCTTAGCCAACCAGGGACTGCGAGGCTCACCATTCTGTGGCTACACCTTC. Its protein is CASSLANQGLRGSPFCGYTF.

CDR3 loop: CASSLDGTGITPLHF. The CDR3 bases are TGTGCCAGCAGCTTAGACGGGACAGGGATTACACCCCTCCACTTT. The rearrangement joins TRBV11-2 to TRBJ1-6, with 9 bases fitting TRBD1. CDR3 length: 15 amino acids. V lost 0 bases and J lost 11; bases outside the gene matches: 5. The germline V gene has CDR1 SGHAT and CDR2 FQNNGV. The full variable domain, in which reference TRBV11-2 and TRBJ1-6 provide the parts outside the CDR3, is EAGVAQSPRYKIIEKRQSVAFWCNPISGHATLYWYQQILGQGPKLLIQFQNNGVVDDSQLPKDRFSAERLKGVDSTLKIQPAKLEDSAVYLCASSLDGTGITPLHFGNGTRLTVT.